This TCR beta chain stems from a study of CD8 T cells in Susac syndrome. Study background: When their blood was taken, the Susac syndrome patients had either not yet had any therapy, were taking corticosteroids, or were taking intravenous immunoglobulin alone.

Blood CD8+ and CD4+ T cells underwent high-throughput TCR beta sequencing. RNA amounts of 0.5 to 1 ug underwent reverse transcription with random hexamers. Amplification of the TCR beta CDR3 was carried out by immunoSEQ multiplex PCR, which spanned a total of 54 Vbeta and 13 Jbeta segments. TCRdb processed the immunoSEQ multiplex PCR reads anew with MiXCR; each CDR3 protein has one entry. There are under 200,000 distinct CDR3 sequences in the sample; around 94% occur only once, and roughly 0.11% lies in the top ten. The TCR originated in a human donor with Susac syndrome. Sequenced: CD4+ T cells from PBMCs.

The DNA of the CDR3 is TGTGCCACCAGCAGAGAAGGAGCGGGGGGCACCAGCACAGATACGCAGTATTTT. This gives the protein CATSREGAGGTSTDTQYF. This rearrangement joins TRBV15 to TRBJ2-3, with 9 nucleotides matching TRBD2. The germline V gene encodes CDR1 LNHNV and CDR2 YYDKDF (reference sequence). With 0 bases clipped from V and 0 bases from J, the junction kept 7 bases outside the gene matches. This CDR3 region has 18 residues.